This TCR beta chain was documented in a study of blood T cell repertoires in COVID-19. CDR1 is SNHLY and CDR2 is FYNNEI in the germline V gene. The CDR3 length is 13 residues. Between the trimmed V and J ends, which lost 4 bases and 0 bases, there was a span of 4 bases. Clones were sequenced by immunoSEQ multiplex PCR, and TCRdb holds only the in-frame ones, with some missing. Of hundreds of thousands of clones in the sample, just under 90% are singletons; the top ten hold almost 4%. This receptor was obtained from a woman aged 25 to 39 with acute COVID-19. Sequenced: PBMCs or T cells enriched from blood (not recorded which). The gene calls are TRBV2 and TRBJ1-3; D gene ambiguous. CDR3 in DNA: TGTGCCAGCAGTGCTATCTCTGGAAACACCATATATTTT. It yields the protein CASSAISGNTIYF.